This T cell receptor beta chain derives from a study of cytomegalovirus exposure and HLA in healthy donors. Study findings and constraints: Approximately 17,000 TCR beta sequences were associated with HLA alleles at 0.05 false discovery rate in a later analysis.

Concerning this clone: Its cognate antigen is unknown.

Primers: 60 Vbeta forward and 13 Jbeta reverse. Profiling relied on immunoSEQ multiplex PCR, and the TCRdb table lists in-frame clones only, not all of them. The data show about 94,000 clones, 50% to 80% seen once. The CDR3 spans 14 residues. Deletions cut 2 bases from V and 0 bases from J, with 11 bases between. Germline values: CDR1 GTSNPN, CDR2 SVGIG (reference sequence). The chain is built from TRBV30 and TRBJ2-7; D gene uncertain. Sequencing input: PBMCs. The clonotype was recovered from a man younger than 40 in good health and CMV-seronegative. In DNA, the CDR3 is TGTGCCTGGAGTTTGCGGTTTTACTCCTACGAGCAGTACTTC. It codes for CAWSLRFYSYEQYF.